This entry concerns a single T cell receptor beta chain. The target antigen is unknown. The data derive from a study of cytomegalovirus exposure and HLA in healthy donors. General study points: Links to common viral pathogens appeared, in a later analysis, for several of the most significant clusters.

This PCR relied on a set of 60 Vbeta primers and 13 Jbeta primers. The repertoire was sequenced with immunoSEQ multiplex PCR; TCRdb's copy has only in-frame clones and lacks some. The sample shows about 200,000 clones, about 70% of them seen only once. The CDR3 loop spans 13 amino acids. This sequence joins TRBV21-1 and TRBJ1-6; the table assigns TRBD1, which was not confirmed against the DNA. TRBV21-1 is a pseudogene segment. This TCR was sampled from a woman aged 30 to 39 in good health and CMV-seronegative. Input material: PBMCs. The CDR3 sequence: CASGPRDNSPLHF. CDR3 sequence (DNA): TGTGCCAGCGGGCCCAGGGATAATTCACCCCTCCACTTT.